This TCR beta chain was sequenced for a study of blood T cell repertoires in COVID-19. Study at large: Samples taken during acute and convalescent COVID-19 were collected in the United States, Italy and Spain.

Original processing methods: Amplified reference gene primers provided the basis for estimating nucleated cell counts. Assay used: immunoSEQ multiplex PCR; TCRdb lists only in-frame clones, some missing. V and J calls and clone size are those listed in that table; D and trimming were worked out from the DNA. The sample carries under 250,000 clones, around 84% recorded once. The V and J ends lost 3 bases and 5 bases respectively, with 10 bases between them. CDR3 length: 13 amino acids. Germline V lookup: CDR1 MNHEY, CDR2 SMNVEV (reference sequence). The sample comprised PBMCs or T cells enriched from blood (not recorded which). The V call is TRBV27, the J call TRBJ1-1, with TRBD1 as a possible D gene (6 bases). The TCR originated in a man between 35 and 55 years old who had recovered from COVID-19. Here the CDR3 reads CASSFQGQTEAFF. The CDR3 DNA sequence: TGTGCCAGCAGTTTTCAGGGACAAACTGAAGCTTTCTTT.